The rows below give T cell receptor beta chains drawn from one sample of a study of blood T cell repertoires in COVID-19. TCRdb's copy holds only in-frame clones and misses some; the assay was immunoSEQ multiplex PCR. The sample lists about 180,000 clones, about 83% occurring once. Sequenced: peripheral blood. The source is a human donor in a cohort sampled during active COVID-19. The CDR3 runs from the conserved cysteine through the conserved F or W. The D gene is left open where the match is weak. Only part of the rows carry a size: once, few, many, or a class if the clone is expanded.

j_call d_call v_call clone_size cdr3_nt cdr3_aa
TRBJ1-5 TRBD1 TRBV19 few TGTGCCAGTAGCATCTGGGACAGGGGGCCTGGGGGGCCCCAGCATTTT CASSIWDRGPGGPQHF
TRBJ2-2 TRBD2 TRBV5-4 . TGTGCCAGCAGCTTTGGGGGGAGGGCGATTAACACCGGGGAGCTGTTTTTT CASSFGGRAINTGELFF
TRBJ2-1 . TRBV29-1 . TGCAGCGTTGAGAACCAGAGGCGAGATGAGCAGTTCTTC CSVENQRRDEQFF
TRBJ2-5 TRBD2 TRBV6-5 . TGTGCCAGCAGTTCGACTCCTTTAGCGGGGCAGACCCAGTACTTC CASSSTPLAGQTQYF
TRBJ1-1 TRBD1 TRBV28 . TGTGCCAGCAGCACCGGGACAGACCGCACGGAGGCTTTCTTT CASSTGTDRTEAFF
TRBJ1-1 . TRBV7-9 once TGTGCCAGGACAGAGCTCCTAAGGACTGAAGCTTTCTTT CARTELLRTEAFF
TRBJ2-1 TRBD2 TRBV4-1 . TGCGCCAGCAGCCTACGGGACAACGGGGGGGGTGAGCAGTTCTTC CASSLRDNGGGEQFF
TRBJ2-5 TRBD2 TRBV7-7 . TGTGCTAGCAGCTTAGGAACTAGCGGGAGCCTTCGGGAGACCCAGTACTTC CASSLGTSGSLRETQYF
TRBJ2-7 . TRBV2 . TGTGCCAGCAGTACGGTGGGGCGAGCCTACGAGCAGTACTTC CASSTVGRAYEQYF
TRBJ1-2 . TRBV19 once TGTGCCAGTAGTCCCACAGAAGCTAACTATGGCTACACCTTC CASSPTEANYGYTF
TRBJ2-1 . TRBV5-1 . TGCGCCAGCAGCTTACGGGCGGGGGCCTCAGGGGAGCAGTTCTTC CASSLRAGASGEQFF
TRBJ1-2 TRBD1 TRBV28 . TGTGCCAGCAGTTTGGGATCCGCAGGGGGTGAATATGGCTACACCTTC CASSLGSAGGEYGYTF
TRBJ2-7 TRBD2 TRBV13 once TGTGCCAGCAGCTTTAGCGGGAGTTCCTACGAGCAGTACTTC CASSFSGSSYEQYF
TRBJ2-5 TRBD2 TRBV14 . TGTGCCAGCAGCCAAGACGTCGCTAGCGGGAGTTTGGAGACCCAGTACTTC CASSQDVASGSLETQYF
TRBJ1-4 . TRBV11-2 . TGTGCCAGCAGCTTAGATAGACCGGGGGAAAAACTGTTTTTT CASSLDRPGEKLFF
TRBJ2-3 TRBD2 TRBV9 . TGTGCCAGCAGCGTAGAACTAGCGGGAGTCGATACGCAGTATTTT CASSVELAGVDTQYF
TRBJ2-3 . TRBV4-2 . TGTGCCAGCAGCCAAGATAGTGGGAGAACCGGGCATACGCAGTATTTT CASSQDSGRTGHTQYF
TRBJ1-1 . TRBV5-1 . TGCGCCAGCAGTTTTGACAAGGCCAAGAACACTGAAGCTTTCTTT CASSFDKAKNTEAFF
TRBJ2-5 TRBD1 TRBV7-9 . TGTGCCAGCAGTACTACCGGGACAGGGGTCTCTAGGGGGCGGGAGACCCAGTACTTC CASSTTGTGVSRGRETQYF
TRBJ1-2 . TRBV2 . TGTGCCAGCAGCGATAGACAAGCATATGGCTACACCTTC CASSDRQAYGYTF
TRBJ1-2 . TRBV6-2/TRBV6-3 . TGTGCCAGCAGTTACGGGCTTGGCTACACCTTC CASSYGLGYTF
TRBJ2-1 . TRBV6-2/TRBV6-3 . TGTGCCAGCAGTTATTGGCAGGGGGGTGACAATGAGCAGTTCTTC CASSYWQGGDNEQFF